This T cell receptor beta chain was observed in a study of blood T cell repertoires in COVID-19. Per the germline V gene, CDR1 is PRHDT and CDR2 is FYEKMQ (reference sequence). This CDR3 region has 13 residues. V lost 5 bases and J lost 1, with 7 bases in between. The repertoire was sequenced with immunoSEQ multiplex PCR; TCRdb's copy has only in-frame clones and lacks some. The profile shows roughly 500,000 clones, roughly nine tenths of them singletons. The sequencing sample was made of peripheral blood. This clonotype was obtained from a man between 18 and 35 years old with COVID-19, enrolled during active disease. This chain links TRBV13 with TRBJ2-3; D not resolved. The CDR3: CASSPPGTDTQYF. Written as DNA, the CDR3 is TGTGCCAGCAGCCCCCCTGGCACAGATACGCAGTATTTT.